The TCR beta chain under discussion was sequenced for a study of blood T cell repertoires in COVID-19. Per the original data handling: From reference gene primer amplification, estimates of nucleated cell counts were derived. Using immunoSEQ multiplex PCR, the repertoire was profiled, and TCRdb retains in-frame clones only, with some absent. Clonal size and the V and J genes are those of that table, whereas D and trimming came from the DNA. The sample carries about 220,000 clones, about 79% recorded once. The V end lost 1 base, the J end lost 6 bases, and 18 bases lay between the germline ends. The CDR3 totals 16 residues. Germline loops: CDR1 SGHAT, CDR2 FQNNGV.

The clonotype was recovered from a woman aged 40-49 years with acute COVID-19. The specimen sequenced was PBMCs or T cells enriched from blood (not recorded which). The V call is TRBV11-2, the J call TRBJ2-5, with D possibly matching TRBD1 (6 bases). The CDR3 protein is CASSLAPGRGHKTQYF. The CDR3 DNA follows: TGTGCCAGCAGCTTAGCCCCCGGCAGGGGCCATAAGACCCAGTACTTC.